These 32 T cell receptor beta chains were all obtained from the same sample, sequenced in a study of T-cell memory formation after mild COVID-19. TCRdb independently ran MiXCR on the 5' RACE reads; one entry per CDR3 protein. The sample shows about 320,000 distinct CDR3 sequences, approximately 14% of them seen only once. Sequenced sample: PBMCs or a T cell subset sorted from them (not recorded which). All receptors derive from a man aged 18 to 30 who had mild COVID-19 (a few samples of this study predate the infection). Cell type and time point are not known.

V is TRBV29-1 and J is TRBJ2-7; 7 bases align to TRBD1. J gave up 1 base and V 4 bases, and 4 bases lay outside the gene matches. The CDR3 sequence is 13 residues long. Germline CDR1 is SQVTM and CDR2 is ANQGSEA. CDR3 protein: CSVVGTASYEQYF. The CDR3 DNA follows: TGCAGCGTTGTGGGGACAGCGTCCTACGAGCAGTACTTC.

This chain connects TRBV5-1 to TRBJ1-1; no clear D gene. Germline V gene data show CDR1 as SGHRS and CDR2 as YFSETQ. The V and J ends lost 2 bases and 1 base respectively, with 9 bases between them. This CDR3 region has 14 residues. The CDR3 bases are TGCGCCAGCAGCTTCGGACGGAGGAACACTGAAGCTTTCTTT. It codes for CASSFGRRNTEAFF.

The V call is TRBV7-9, the J call TRBJ2-5; no definite D call. This CDR3 is built from 15 residues. CDR1 is SEHNR, CDR2 FQNEAQ, per germline (reference sequence). V lost 3 bases to trimming and J lost 2 bases, with 13 bases between them. The CDR3: CASSFSLRWQETQYF. The CDR3, as DNA: TGTGCCAGCAGCTTCAGCCTCCGGTGGCAAGAGACCCAGTACTTC.

The rearrangement links TRBV21-1 to TRBJ2-1. TRBV21-1 is noted as a pseudogene. This CDR3 region has 15 residues. The CDR3 region is CASSKNRYPVNEQFF. As DNA, the CDR3 is TGTGCCAGCAGCAAAAACCGTTACCCCGTCAATGAGCAGTTCTTC.

This clonotype occurred a few times. The V and J genes are TRBV7-2 and TRBJ2-2; D not resolved. The CDR3 covers 15 residues. CDR1 is SGHTA, CDR2 FQGNSA, per germline. The ends were cut back, 1 base at V and 4 bases at J, with 10 bases in the middle. The CDR3 nucleotides are TGTGCCAGCAGCTTAGATGTTCTTATCACCGGGGAGCTGTTTTTT. Encoded protein: CASSLDVLITGELFF.

The chain is built from TRBV28 and TRBJ1-5, with unresolved D. V was shortened by 5 bases and J by 6 bases, with 8 bases between the two germline ends. The CDR3 is 12 amino acids. The germline gives CDR1 MDHEN, CDR2 SYDVKM. The CDR3 sequence is CASSHTIQPQHF. The CDR3 DNA follows: TGTGCCAGCAGTCATACCATTCAGCCCCAGCATTTT. The full variable domain, its missing parts supplied by reference TRBV28 and TRBJ1-5, is DVKVTQSSRYLVKRTGEKVFLECVQDMDHENMFWYRQDPGLGLRLIYFSYDVKMKEKGDIPEGYSVSREKKERFSLILESASTNQTSMYLCASSHTIQPQHFGDGTRLSIL.

This clonotype was found a few times. The V and J genes are TRBV7-3 and TRBJ2-2; D is undetermined. Germline-derived CDR1 and CDR2 are SGHTA and FQGTGA. The CDR3 runs to 13 residues. V was trimmed by 5 bases and J by 6 bases, leaving 10 bases between them. Here the CDR3 reads CASSLEWSGELFF. The CDR3, as DNA: TGTGCCAGCAGCCTGGAGTGGTCCGGGGAGCTGTTTTTT.

This clonotype turned up a few times. The V and J genes are TRBV5-1 and TRBJ2-2, with TRBD2 as a possible D gene (6 bases). Germline CDR1 reads SGHRS; CDR2 reads YFSETQ. The CDR3 loop spans 14 amino acids. Trimming removed 4 bases at V and 5 bases at J, with 12 bases between. The CDR3 here is CASSMVAGTGELFF. Here the CDR3 DNA reads TGCGCCAGCAGCATGGTGGCGGGGACCGGGGAGCTGTTTTTT.

This chain connects TRBV20-1 to TRBJ2-5, with a weak D call TRBD1 (5 bases). This CDR3 comprises 14 residues. V lost 0 bases and J 5 bases, leaving 13 bases between the germline ends. Germline lookup yields CDR1 DFQATT and CDR2 SNEGSKA (reference sequence). CDR3 bases: TGCAGTGCTAGAGACCCGACAGCCGGGGAGACCCAGTACTTC. Amino acid sequence: CSARDPTAGETQYF.

The table lists this clonotype with a few counts. The chain combines TRBV20-1 with TRBJ2-5, with a weak D call TRBD1 (5 bases). Trimming cost V 3 bases and J 1 base, with 6 bases left between them. This CDR3 has 12 amino acids. Germline CDR1 is DFQATT and CDR2 is SNEGSKA (reference sequence). The CDR3 DNA sequence: TGCAGTGCTAGCAGGGTCCAAGAGACCCAGTACTTC. The encoded protein is CSASRVQETQYF.

The V and J genes are TRBV28 and TRBJ1-5, with D perhaps TRBD1 (5 bases). The germline V gene has CDR1 MDHEN and CDR2 SYDVKM. The CDR3 length is 14 residues. Trimming took off 5 bases at V and 6 bases at J, with 14 bases between the two ends. The DNA of the CDR3 is TGTGCCAGCAGTCAGACAAATCAGGGTCAGCCCCAGCATTTT. It codes for CASSQTNQGQPQHF.

J is TRBJ1-1 and V is TRBV7-9; D remains ambiguous. Trimming shortened V by 5 bases and J by 6 bases, and 13 bases separated the two germline ends. Germline V gene sequence: CDR1 SEHNR, CDR2 FQNEAQ (reference sequence). The CDR3 spans 13 residues. The CDR3 nucleotides read TGTGCCAGCAGCCAGATGGGTTCAGCTGAAGCTTTCTTT. Translated: CASSQMGSAEAFF.

The V and J genes are TRBV7-9 and TRBJ2-3; weak D call: TRBD1 (6 bases). The V gene's germline CDR1 is SEHNR and CDR2 FQNEAQ (reference sequence). Trimming removed 5 bases at V and 1 base at J, with 16 bases between. CDR3 size: 16 residues. The CDR3 coding sequence is TGTGCCAGCAGCCCCCCTGGGGGCAGGGGCACAGATACGCAGTATTTT. Protein sequence: CASSPPGGRGTDTQYF.

V and J are TRBV7-2 and TRBJ1-4; D may be TRBD1 (6 bases). Germline CDR1 reads SGHTA; CDR2 reads FQGNSA. V shed 3 bases and J shed 4 bases, with 9 bases lying between them. This CDR3 has 14 amino acids. In DNA, the CDR3 is TGTGCCAGCAGCTTCCAGGGGAGTAATGAAAAACTGTTTTTT. It encodes CASSFQGSNEKLFF.

The rearrangement uses TRBV12-3 or TRBV12-4 and TRBJ1-5; TRBD1 agrees at 8 bases. With V trimmed by 5 bases and J by 6 bases, 6 bases remained unmatched. CDR3 length: 14 residues. The DNA for the CDR3 is TGTGCCAGCAGTCCCCGACAGGGGCCTCAGCCCCAGCATTTT. Its translation: CASSPRQGPQPQHF.

This clonotype has a handful of counts. The chain couples TRBV6-5 to TRBJ2-1; 12 bases align to TRBD1. The junction had 11 bases not matched to a gene; V was cut back by 5 bases and J by 6 bases. The CDR3 extends over 17 amino acids. The germline CDR1 and CDR2 sequences are MNHEY and SVGAGI. The CDR3 sequence: CASSGHLGTGGFNEQFF. CDR3 nucleotides: TGTGCCAGCAGTGGCCACCTAGGGACAGGGGGCTTCAATGAGCAGTTCTTC.

The J gene is TRBJ2-7, the V gene TRBV19, with 8 bases identical to TRBD1. Germline loops: CDR1 LNHDA, CDR2 SQIVND (reference sequence). V dropped 5 bases and J dropped 4; count of bases not matched to a gene: 7. The CDR3 spans 14 residues. In nucleotides, the CDR3 is TGTGCCAGTAGTCGAGGGACAGGTTCGTACGAGCAGTACGTC. This sequence encodes CASSRGTGSYEQYV.

This clonotype came up many times. The CDR3 DNA is TGCGCCAGCAGCCAAGGGCAAGGGGGAGATACGCAGTATTTT. This gives the protein CASSQGQGGDTQYF. The chain is built from TRBV4-3 and TRBJ2-3, with D tentatively TRBD1 (6 bases). The V gene lost 1 base and the J gene lost 5 bases, with 10 bases spanning the gap. The germline V gene has CDR1 LGHNA and CDR2 YSLEER. The CDR3 contains 14 residues.

This clonotype has only a few counts. J is TRBJ2-5 and V is TRBV28; D gene ambiguous. Per the germline V gene, CDR1 is MDHEN and CDR2 is SYDVKM. Between the trimmed V and J ends, which lost 4 bases and 8 bases, there was a span of 8 bases. This CDR3 has 11 amino acids. CDR3: CASSYQGTQYF. The CDR3, as DNA: TGTGCCAGCAGTTACCAAGGAACCCAGTACTTC.

The rearrangement links TRBV6-5 to TRBJ2-1; 10 bases are shared with TRBD1. V shed 5 bases, J shed 7 bases, and the junction held 8 bases outside the gene matches. Per the germline V gene, CDR1 is MNHEY and CDR2 is SVGAGI. This CDR3 has 15 residues. CDR3 sequence reads: CASSSPGQGKNEQFF. In nucleotides, the CDR3 is TGTGCCAGCAGTAGTCCGGGACAGGGGAAGAATGAGCAGTTCTTC.

This chain connects TRBV7-3 to TRBJ1-6, with unresolved D. The ends were cut back, 5 bases at V and 3 bases at J, with 5 bases in the middle. The CDR3 consists of 13 residues. Germline CDR1 and CDR2: SGHTA and FQGTGA. The CDR3 sequence: CASSRDYNSPLHF. The CDR3 region has the DNA TGTGCCAGCAGCCGGGACTATAATTCACCCCTCCACTTT.

This chain uses TRBV5-1 with TRBJ1-4; D is unresolved. V gave up 7 bases and J gave up 11 bases, with 30 bases separating them. The length of the CDR3 is 17 residues. Germline CDR1 and CDR2: SGHRS and YFSETQ. The DNA for the CDR3 is TGCGCCAGCGGGTTCGGCAACGACAATACGATAACTCGGAAACTGTTTTTT. It is translated as CASGFGNDNTITRKLFF.

This chain joins TRBV7-2 and TRBJ2-3; D ambiguous. V lost 1 base and J 2 bases, leaving 7 bases between the germline ends. Germline V gene data show CDR1 as SGHTA and CDR2 as FQGNSA. The CDR3 is 14 residues long. The CDR3 region has the DNA TGTGCCAGCAGCTTAGGTAGACACACAGATACGCAGTATTTT. Translating it yields CASSLGRHTDTQYF.

Only a few counts were recorded for this clonotype. The J gene is TRBJ2-5, the V gene TRBV7-2; D is perhaps TRBD1 or TRBD2 (5 bases each). This CDR3 contains 16 residues. Germline lookup yields CDR1 SGHTA and CDR2 FQGNSA. V lost 2 bases to trimming and J lost 0 bases, with 13 bases between them. The CDR3 sequence is CASSLQGPLHQETQYF. CDR3 in DNA: TGTGCCAGCAGCTTACAGGGACCCCTCCACCAAGAGACCCAGTACTTC.

This clonotype was seen at least ten times. This chain connects TRBV4-3 to TRBJ1-6; D gene ambiguous. The CDR3 sequence is 14 residues long. V lost 2 bases and J lost 13, with 15 bases in between. Germline CDR1 LGHNA, CDR2 YSLEER. The CDR3 reads CASSQLVRIHPLHF. CDR3 bases: TGCGCCAGCAGCCAACTCGTTAGAATTCACCCCCTCCACTTT.

The chain recombines TRBV7-9 with TRBJ2-3; possibly TRBD1 for D (5 bases). V dropped 5 bases and J dropped 4 bases, with 19 bases sitting between them. This CDR3 contains 16 residues. Germline lookup yields CDR1 SEHNR and CDR2 FQNEAQ (reference sequence). CDR3 protein: CASSTEAGYDSDTQYF. The CDR3 nucleotides read TGTGCCAGCAGCACAGAAGCAGGGTACGATTCAGATACGCAGTATTTT.

In this sample, this clonotype turned up many times. The J gene is TRBJ2-3, the V gene TRBV20-1; possible D gene TRBD2, 6 bases. This CDR3 region has 13 residues. From germline, CDR1 is DFQATT and CDR2 SNEGSKA (reference sequence). With 3 bases removed from V and 0 bases from J, the gap between germline ends came to 7 bases. The CDR3 spells CSARGTSTDTQYF. DNA of the CDR3: TGCAGTGCTAGGGGGACTAGCACAGATACGCAGTATTTT.

This chain connects TRBV11-2 to TRBJ1-1; D gene uncertain. The CDR3 totals 13 residues. V was cut by 4 bases and J by 1 base, with 7 bases left in between. Germline lookup yields CDR1 SGHAT and CDR2 FQNNGV. DNA of the CDR3: TGTGCCAGCAGCTATTGGACGAACACTGAAGCTTTCTTT. Its translation: CASSYWTNTEAFF. Drawing the rest from reference TRBV11-2 and TRBJ1-1, the complete variable domain is EAGVAQSPRYKIIEKRQSVAFWCNPISGHATLYWYQQILGQGPKLLIQFQNNGVVDDSQLPKDRFSAERLKGVDSTLKIQPAKLEDSAVYLCASSYWTNTEAFFGQGTRLTVV.

This clonotype was counted at least ten times. The rearrangement uses TRBV5-1 and TRBJ2-1, with a weak D call TRBD1 (6 bases). Trimming pared 1 base from V and 4 bases from J, leaving 9 bases between. This CDR3 spans 14 amino acids. Germline V gene lookup returns CDR1 SGHRS and CDR2 YFSETQ. In nucleotides, the CDR3 is TGCGCCAGCAGCTTGTACACAGGGTACAATGAGCAGTTCTTC. Its translation: CASSLYTGYNEQFF. Full variable domain (remainder filled in from reference TRBV5-1 and TRBJ2-1): KAGVTQTPRYLIKTRGQQVTLSCSPISGHRSVSWYQQTPGQGLQFLFEYFSETQRNKGNFPGRFSGRQFSNSRSEMNVSTLELGDSALYLCASSLYTGYNEQFFGPGTRLTVL.

The V and J genes are TRBV2 and TRBJ1-2, with TRBD1 identical over 7 bases. CDR1 SNHLY and CDR2 FYNNEI come from the germline V gene. The CDR3 sequence is 13 residues long. Germline trimming cut 6 bases from V and 8 bases from J; bases unmatched to any gene: 9. The DNA of the CDR3 is TGTGCCAGCAGCGGACAGGACCTTAAGGGCTACACCTTC. It yields the protein CASSGQDLKGYTF.

A word on this clonotype: A single base separates this from a much larger clone, so it may be a read error. The V gene is TRBV29-1, the J gene TRBJ2-1; 11 positions agree with TRBD2. The CDR3 has 14 amino acids. Per the germline V gene, CDR1 is SQVTM and CDR2 is ANQGSEA. This CDR3 reads CSVDASGGYNDQFF. For the CDR3, the DNA is TGCAGCGTGGACGCTAGCGGGGGGTACAATGATCAGTTCTTC.

This chain joins TRBV7-9 and TRBJ1-5; TRBD1 matches at 9 bases. J was trimmed by 10 bases and V by 5 bases; bases with no gene match: 9. The germline V gene encodes CDR1 SEHNR and CDR2 FQNEAQ (reference sequence). The CDR3 is 14 amino acids. CDR3: CASSPPGQGYPQHF. The CDR3 DNA sequence: TGTGCCAGCAGCCCTCCGGGACAGGGATATCCCCAGCATTTT. Full variable domain (outside the CDR3, taken from reference TRBV7-9 and TRBJ1-5): DTGVSQNPRHKITKRGQNVTFRCDPISEHNRLYWYRQTLGQGPEFLTYFQNEAQLEKSRLLSDRFSAERPKGSFSTLEIQRTEQGDSAMYLCASSPPGQGYPQHFGDGTRLSIL.